These 9 T cell receptor beta chains share one sample of origin, sequenced in a study of regulatory dendritic cells for organ transplantation. Measured with immunoSEQ multiplex PCR; TCRdb has only the in-frame clones, and not every one. This table holds about 30,000 clones, around 84% found once. The sequenced sample consisted of naive CD4+ T cells from blood. The sample's subset: CD45RA+ naive T cells. The source is a human donor in good health.

In its sample, this clone was seen a few times. The V call is TRBV19, the J call TRBJ1-2; unclear D gene. CDR1 is LNHDA and CDR2 is SQIVND in the germline V gene (reference sequence). The length of the CDR3 is 12 residues. Trimming took off 5 bases at V and 1 base at J, with 5 bases between the two ends. This CDR3 is CASSPNNYGYTF. Written as DNA, the CDR3 is TGTGCCAGTAGTCCCAATAACTATGGCTACACCTTC.

This clone appeared a few times. V and J are TRBV2 and TRBJ1-1, with 7 bases matching TRBD1. Losses at the gene ends were 8 bases for V and 0 bases for J; bases not matched to a gene: 3. The CDR3 spans 13 residues. Germline V gives CDR1 SNHLY, CDR2 FYNNEI. This CDR3 is CASRRGMNTEAFF. The DNA for the CDR3 is TGTGCCAGCCGCAGGGGGATGAACACTGAAGCTTTCTTT. The whole variable domain, remainder taken from reference TRBV2 and TRBJ1-1, is EPEVTQTPSHQVTQMGQEVILRCVPISNHLYFYWYRQILGQKVEFLVSFYNNEISEKSEIFDDQFSVERPDGSNFTLKIRSTKLEDSAMYFCASRRGMNTEAFFGQGTRLTVV.

This clone is a singleton in its sample. The rearrangement joins TRBV9 to TRBJ1-1, with D possibly matching TRBD1 (5 bases). CDR3 length: 15 amino acids. Trimming pared 4 bases from V and 0 bases from J, leaving 13 bases between. Germline lookup yields CDR1 SGDLS and CDR2 YYNGEE. The DNA for the CDR3 is TGTGCCAGCAGCTTCACAGGCTACATGAACACTGAAGCTTTCTTT. Encoded protein: CASSFTGYMNTEAFF.

V is TRBV4-1 and J is TRBJ1-6; weak D call: TRBD1 (5 bases). Trimming left V 0 bases short and J 6 bases short, with 12 bases between. The CDR3 runs to 16 residues. From germline, CDR1 is MGHRA and CDR2 YSYEKL. CDR3 coding DNA: TGCGCCAGCAGCCAAGAGGGGCAGGGAGGTAATTCACCCCTCCACTTT. Translating it yields CASSQEGQGGNSPLHF.

V is TRBV7-2 and J is TRBJ1-6; maybe TRBD1 (6 bases). V was shortened by 5 bases and J by 0 bases, with 11 bases between the two germline ends. Germline V gene sequence: CDR1 SGHTA, CDR2 FQGNSA. The CDR3 is 16 residues long. CDR3 nucleotides: TGTGCCAGCAGCCCTGACAGGAGCTCCTATAATTCACCCCTCCACTTT. Its translation is CASSPDRSSYNSPLHF. Complete variable domain (other parts from reference TRBV7-2 and TRBJ1-6): GAGVSQSPSNKVTEKGKDVELRCDPISGHTALYWYRQSLGQGLEFLIYFQGNSAPDKSGLPSDRFSAERTGGSVSTLTIQRTQQEDSAVYLCASSPDRSSYNSPLHFGNGTRLTVT.

The gene calls are TRBV7-2 and TRBJ1-4; 7 bases align to TRBD1. From germline, CDR1 is SGHTA and CDR2 FQGNSA. This CDR3 is built from 14 residues. V shed 6 bases and J 8 bases; nucleotides not matched to a gene: 9. This CDR3 reads CASRKTGMGEKLFF. The CDR3 nucleotides read TGTGCCAGCAGGAAGACAGGGATGGGGGAAAAACTGTTTTTT.

This clone came up once. The CDR3, as DNA: TGTGCCAGTAGTATTTCGCGGACAGAAAATTCACCCCTCCACTTT. This codes for CASSISRTENSPLHF. The gene calls are TRBV19 and TRBJ1-6, with a weak D call TRBD1 (6 bases). Trimming cost V 3 bases and J 7 bases, with 13 bases left between them. The germline V gene encodes CDR1 LNHDA and CDR2 SQIVND (reference sequence). This CDR3 comprises 15 residues.

The rearrangement uses TRBV7-8 and TRBJ1-4, with D possibly matching TRBD1 (5 bases). CDR1 SGHVS and CDR2 FQNEAQ come from the germline V gene. The CDR3 consists of 14 residues. V was trimmed by 5 bases and J by 5 bases, leaving 12 bases between them. This CDR3 is CASSPTDTNEKLFF. CDR3 DNA: TGTGCCAGCAGCCCGACAGACACGAATGAAAAACTGTTTTTT. The full variable domain, its missing parts supplied by reference TRBV7-8 and TRBJ1-4, is GAGVSQSPRYKVAKRGQDVALRCDPISGHVSLFWYQQALGQGPEFLTYFQNEAQLDKSGLPSDRFFAERPEGSVSTLKIQRTQQEDSAVYLCASSPTDTNEKLFFGSGTQLSVL.

The sample holds one count of this clone. J is TRBJ1-4 and V is TRBV7-9; a weak D match, TRBD1 (5 bases). The CDR3 extends over 14 amino acids. Germline assignment: CDR1 SEHNR and CDR2 FQNEAQ (reference sequence). V dropped 5 bases and J dropped 0 bases, with 7 bases sitting between them. The chain's CDR3 is CASSEGATNEKLFF. CDR3 sequence (DNA): TGTGCCAGCAGCGAAGGGGCAACTAATGAAAAACTGTTTTTT.